The T cell receptor beta chain under discussion was sequenced for a study of blood T cell repertoires in COVID-19 (dated by TCRdb to the early 2020s). Turning to the overall study: The collaborator samples originated in the United States, Italy and Spain and spanned the acute and convalescent phases of COVID-19. Nearly every sample came with metadata listing a de-identified subject ID, COVID-19 status, age in years and sex. Where available, HLA class I and class II types were obtained from metadata supplied by the sample provider rather than from assay-based typing. The repertoires were released in a freely available public database meant as a resource for research on the immune response to SARS-CoV-2. The prospective study material was composed of cDNA or gDNA derived from T cells, B-cell-depleted T cells, or PBMCs. The samples were drawn from two sources: the first 160 participants of the ongoing ImmuneRACE study, and over 950 subjects contributed by 6 global collaborators. Subjects who had been exposed to COVID-19, were actively infected with it, or had recovered from it provided the deeply sampled blood TCRbeta repertoires that made up the dataset. Overall study results and their limits: The amount of clinical and demographic metadata varied by source and participant and was provided uncurated.

In regard to this clone: The antigen it recognizes is unknown. Nothing much larger sits one base from this clone, and base qualities are not available.

TCRbeta CDR3 regions were amplified from genomic DNA by means of the immunoSEQ Assay, a bias-controlled multiplex PCR. The paper's data handling went like this. Nucleated cell counts per sample were estimated from amplification of reference gene primers within the assay. To quantify the absolute abundance of each unique TCRbeta CDR3 rearrangement, sequence reads were collapsed and filtered. For each sample, productive Simpson clonality was calculated by taking the square root of Simpson's diversity index across productive rearrangements. What TCRdb holds here is the immuneACCESS table cut down to in-frame rearrangements. Part of the clones is not present; checked against another copy, under half of the missing clones reflect an unresolved V gene, and the others are unexplained. V and J calls plus clone size are reproduced from that table; the DNA served to infer D and trimming. Within this sample are about 160,000 clones, with roughly 90% of them counted one time only. Of the sample, approximately 3% falls within the top ten clones.

The CDR3 goes from the cysteine to the phenylalanine over 15 residues. Only the CDR3 region is kept as DNA, spanning 45 bases read in frame from base 1. From V the trimming removes 4 bases and from J it removes 4 bases, while the gene matches leave 8 bases of the junction unaccounted for. The germline V gene supplies CDR1 SNHLY and CDR2 FYNNEI. The collaborating institutions used their own protocols to collect whole blood in K2EDTA tubes. Collaborator samples were shipped for TCRbeta analysis as frozen whole blood, isolated PBMCs, or DNA extracted from either sample type. Sequencing was performed on peripheral blood. The receptor was derived from a man in his 60s with acute or convalescent COVID-19. The receptor chain draws on TRBV2 and TRBJ1-2; 8 central nucleotides agree with TRBD1. The DNA is TGTGCCAGCAGTGCTGGACAGGGAGTTGGCTATGGCTACACCTTC. Its translation is CASSAGQGVGYGYTF.